The text below deals with one TCR beta chain. J gave up 4 bases and V 3 bases, and 6 bases lay outside the gene matches. CDR1 and CDR2 from the germline V gene are LNHDA and SQIVND (reference sequence). This CDR3 has 16 residues. Researchers partitioned CD4+ cells into CD45RA+ naive and CD45RA-negative memory subsets. The sample belongs to a study of shared clonotypes between healthy human individuals. Study-level background: Each donor's CD4 naive and CD4 memory cells filled three plates apiece, CD8 naive two, and CD8 memory one.

For each subset, genomic DNA was distributed in equal portions over several immunoSEQ plates. Some clones are missing from TCRdb's copy, which holds only in-frame ones; the method was immunoSEQ multiplex PCR. This sample carries about 1.5 million clones, 95% to 99% of them seen once, and the ten largest clones take roughly 0.4%. The TCR originated in a young man in good health. Sequenced input: naive CD4+ T cells sorted from blood. Subset specified: CD45RA+ positively selected. The genes are TRBV19 and TRBJ2-2; 9 positions agree with TRBD1. CDR3 residues: CASSISGQGTTGELFF. The CDR3 DNA reads TGTGCCAGTAGTATTAGCGGACAGGGGACCACCGGGGAGCTGTTTTTT.